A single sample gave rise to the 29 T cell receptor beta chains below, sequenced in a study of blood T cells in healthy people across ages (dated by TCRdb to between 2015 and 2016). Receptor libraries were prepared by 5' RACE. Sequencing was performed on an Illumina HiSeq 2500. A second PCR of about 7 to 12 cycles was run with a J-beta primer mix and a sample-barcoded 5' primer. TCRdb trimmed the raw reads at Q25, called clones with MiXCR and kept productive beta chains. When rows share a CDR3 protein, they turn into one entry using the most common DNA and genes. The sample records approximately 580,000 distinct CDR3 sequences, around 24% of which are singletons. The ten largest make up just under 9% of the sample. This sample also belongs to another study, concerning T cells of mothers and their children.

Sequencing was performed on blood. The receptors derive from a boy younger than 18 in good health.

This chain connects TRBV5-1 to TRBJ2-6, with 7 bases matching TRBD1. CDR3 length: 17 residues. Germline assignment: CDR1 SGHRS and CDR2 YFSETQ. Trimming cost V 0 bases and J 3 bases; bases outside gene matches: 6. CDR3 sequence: CASSLEGAQGGANVLTF. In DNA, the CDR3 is TGCGCCAGCAGCTTGGAGGGGGCCCAGGGTGGGGCCAACGTCCTGACTTTC. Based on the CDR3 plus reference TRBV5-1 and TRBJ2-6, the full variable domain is KAGVTQTPRYLIKTRGQQVTLSCSPISGHRSVSWYQQTPGQGLQFLFEYFSETQRNKGNFPGRFSGRQFSNSRSEMNVSTLELGDSALYLCASSLEGAQGGANVLTFGAGSRLTVL.

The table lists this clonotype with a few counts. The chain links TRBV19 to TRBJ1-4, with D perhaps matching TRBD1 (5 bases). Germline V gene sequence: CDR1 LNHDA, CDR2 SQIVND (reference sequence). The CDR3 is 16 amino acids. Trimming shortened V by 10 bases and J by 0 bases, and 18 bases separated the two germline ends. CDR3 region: CATTSGTPSTNEKLFF. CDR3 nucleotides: TGTGCCACCACCTCAGGGACCCCTTCAACTAATGAAAAACTGTTTTTT.

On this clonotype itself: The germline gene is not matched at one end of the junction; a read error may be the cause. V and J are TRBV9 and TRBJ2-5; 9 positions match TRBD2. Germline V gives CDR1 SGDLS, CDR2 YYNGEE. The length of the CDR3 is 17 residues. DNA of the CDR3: TGTGCCAGCAGCGTAGCTGGGCGGGGGGGCTCCTACAATGAGCGGTTCTTC. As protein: CASSVAGRGGSYNERFF.

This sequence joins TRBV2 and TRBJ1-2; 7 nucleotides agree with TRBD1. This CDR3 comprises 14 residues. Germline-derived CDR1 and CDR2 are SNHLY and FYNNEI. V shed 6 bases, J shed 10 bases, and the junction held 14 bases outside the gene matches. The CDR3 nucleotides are TGTGCCAGCAGCCTCCAACAGGGGCCGACGAACTACACCTTC. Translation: CASSLQQGPTNYTF.

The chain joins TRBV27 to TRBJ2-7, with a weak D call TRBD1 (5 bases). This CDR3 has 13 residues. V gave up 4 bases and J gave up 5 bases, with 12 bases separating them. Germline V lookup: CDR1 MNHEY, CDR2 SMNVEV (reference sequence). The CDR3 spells CASSSQGRNEQYF. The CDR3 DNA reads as TGTGCCAGCAGTTCGCAGGGTAGGAACGAGCAGTACTTC.

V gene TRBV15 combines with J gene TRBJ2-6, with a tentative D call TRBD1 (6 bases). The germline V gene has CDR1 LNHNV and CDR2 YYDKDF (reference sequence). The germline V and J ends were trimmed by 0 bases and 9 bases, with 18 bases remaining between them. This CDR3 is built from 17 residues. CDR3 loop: CATSRDPQDSIFNVLTF. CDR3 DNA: TGTGCCACCAGCAGAGATCCCCAGGACAGCATTTTCAACGTCCTGACTTTC. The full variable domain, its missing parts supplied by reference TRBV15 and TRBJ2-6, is DAMVIQNPRYQVTQFGKPVTLSCSQTLNHNVMYWYQQKSSQAPKLLFHYYDKDFNNEADTPDNFQSRRPNTSFCFLDIRSPGLGDTAMYLCATSRDPQDSIFNVLTFGAGSRLTVL.

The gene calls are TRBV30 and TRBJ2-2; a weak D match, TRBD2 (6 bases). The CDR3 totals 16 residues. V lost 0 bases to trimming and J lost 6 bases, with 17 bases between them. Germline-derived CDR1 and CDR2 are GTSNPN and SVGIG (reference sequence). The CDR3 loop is CAWSVRKSGGPGELFF. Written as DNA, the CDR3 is TGTGCCTGGAGTGTACGGAAATCCGGAGGGCCCGGGGAGCTGTTTTTT.

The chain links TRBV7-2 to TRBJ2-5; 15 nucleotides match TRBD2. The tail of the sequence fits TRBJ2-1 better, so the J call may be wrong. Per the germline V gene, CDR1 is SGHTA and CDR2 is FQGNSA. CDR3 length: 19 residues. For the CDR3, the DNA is TGTGCCAGCAGCTCTCTCCCTTTAGGACTAGCGGGGGGGCCCTATGAGCAGTTCTTC. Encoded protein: CASSSLPLGLAGGPYEQFF.

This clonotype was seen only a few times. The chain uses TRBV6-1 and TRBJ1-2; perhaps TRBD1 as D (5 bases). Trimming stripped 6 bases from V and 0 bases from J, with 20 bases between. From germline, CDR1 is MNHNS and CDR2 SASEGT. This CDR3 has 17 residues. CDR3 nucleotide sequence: TGTGCCAGCAGCCAATGGGGCACAGGATCAGCTAACTATGGCTACACCTTC. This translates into CASSQWGTGSANYGYTF.

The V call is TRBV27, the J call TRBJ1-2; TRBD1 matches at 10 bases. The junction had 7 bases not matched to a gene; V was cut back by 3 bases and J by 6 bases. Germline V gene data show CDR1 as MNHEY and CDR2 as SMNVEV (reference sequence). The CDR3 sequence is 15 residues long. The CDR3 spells CASSFAGQGNHGYTF. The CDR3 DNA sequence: TGTGCCAGCAGTTTCGCGGGACAGGGGAACCATGGCTACACCTTC.

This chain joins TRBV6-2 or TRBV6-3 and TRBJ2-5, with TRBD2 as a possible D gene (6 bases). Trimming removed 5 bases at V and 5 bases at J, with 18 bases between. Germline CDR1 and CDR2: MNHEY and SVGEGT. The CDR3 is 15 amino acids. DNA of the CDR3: TGTGCCAGCAGTACCCGGACTACCGGCGGGGAGACCCAGTACTTC. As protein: CASSTRTTGGETQYF.

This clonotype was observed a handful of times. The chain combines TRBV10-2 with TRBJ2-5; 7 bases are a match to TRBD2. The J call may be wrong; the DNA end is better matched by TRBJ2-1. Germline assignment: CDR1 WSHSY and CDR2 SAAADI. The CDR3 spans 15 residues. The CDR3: CASSEISGAYNEQFF. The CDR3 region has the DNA TGCGCCAGCAGTGAGATCAGCGGGGCGTACAATGAGCAGTTCTTC.

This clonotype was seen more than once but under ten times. The CDR3 loop is CASRGEFLSGNTIYF. CDR3 coding DNA: TGTGCCAGCAGGGGAGAATTTCTCTCTGGAAACACCATATATTTT. This chain uses TRBV28 with TRBJ1-3; D remains ambiguous. The V and J ends lost 6 bases and 0 bases respectively, with 12 bases between them. CDR3 size: 15 residues. CDR1 and CDR2 (germline): MDHEN, SYDVKM. The full variable domain, in which reference TRBV28 and TRBJ1-3 provide the parts outside the CDR3, is DVKVTQSSRYLVKRTGEKVFLECVQDMDHENMFWYRQDPGLGLRLIYFSYDVKMKEKGDIPEGYSVSREKKERFSLILESASTNQTSMYLCASRGEFLSGNTIYFGEGSWLTVV.

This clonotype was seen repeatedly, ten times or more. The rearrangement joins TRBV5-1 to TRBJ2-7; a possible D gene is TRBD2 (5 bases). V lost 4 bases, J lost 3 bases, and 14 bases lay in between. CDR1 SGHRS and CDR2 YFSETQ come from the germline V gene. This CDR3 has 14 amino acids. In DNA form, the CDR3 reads TGCGCCAGCAGCCAGAGCGGACGGAACTACGAGCAGTACTTC. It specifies CASSQSGRNYEQYF.

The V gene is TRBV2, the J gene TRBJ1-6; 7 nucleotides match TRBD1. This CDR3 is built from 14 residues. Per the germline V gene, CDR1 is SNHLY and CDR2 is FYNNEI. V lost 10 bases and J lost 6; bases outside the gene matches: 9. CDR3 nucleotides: TGTGCCACTTCGGTCGGGACAGTTAATTCACCCCTCCACTTT. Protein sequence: CATSVGTVNSPLHF.

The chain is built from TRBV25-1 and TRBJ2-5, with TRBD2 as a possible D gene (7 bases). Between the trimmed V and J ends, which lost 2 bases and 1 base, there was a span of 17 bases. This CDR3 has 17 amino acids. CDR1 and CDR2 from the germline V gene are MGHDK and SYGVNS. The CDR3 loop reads CASSERSAGALQETQYF. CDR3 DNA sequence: TGTGCCAGCAGTGAAAGGTCGGCGGGGGCCCTCCAAGAGACCCAGTACTTC.

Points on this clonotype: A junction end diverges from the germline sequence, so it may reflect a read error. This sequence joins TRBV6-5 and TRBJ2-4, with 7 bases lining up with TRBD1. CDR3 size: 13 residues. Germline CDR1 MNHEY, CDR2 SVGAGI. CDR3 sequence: CASSYSLGGIRYF. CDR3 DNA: TGTGCCAGCAGTTACTCCTTAGGGGGCATTCGGTACTTC.

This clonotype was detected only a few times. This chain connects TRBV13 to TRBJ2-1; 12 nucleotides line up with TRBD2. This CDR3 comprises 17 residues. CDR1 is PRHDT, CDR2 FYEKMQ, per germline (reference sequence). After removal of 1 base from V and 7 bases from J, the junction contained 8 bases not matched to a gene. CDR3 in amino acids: CASSLVASGRAINEQFF. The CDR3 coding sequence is TGTGCCAGCAGCTTAGTGGCTAGCGGGAGGGCCATTAATGAGCAGTTCTTC. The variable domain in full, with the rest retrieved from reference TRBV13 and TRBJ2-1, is AAGVIQSPRHLIKEKRETATLKCYPIPRHDTVYWYQQGPGQDPQFLISFYEKMQSDKGSIPDRFSAQQFSDYHSELNMSSLELGDSALYFCASSLVASGRAINEQFFGPGTRLTVL.

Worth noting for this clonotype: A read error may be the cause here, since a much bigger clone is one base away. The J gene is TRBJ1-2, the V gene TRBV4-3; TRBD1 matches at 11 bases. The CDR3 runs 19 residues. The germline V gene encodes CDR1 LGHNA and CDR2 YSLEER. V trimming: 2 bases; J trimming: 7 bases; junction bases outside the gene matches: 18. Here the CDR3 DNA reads TGCGCCAGCAGCCAATATTCAACCCATCGGACAGGGGGCGGAGGTGGCTACACCTTC. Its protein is CASSQYSTHRTGGGGGYTF.

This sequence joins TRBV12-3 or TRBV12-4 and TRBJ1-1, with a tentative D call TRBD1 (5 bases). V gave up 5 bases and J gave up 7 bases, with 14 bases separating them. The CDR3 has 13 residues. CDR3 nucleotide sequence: TGTGCCAGCAGTCGGGCGGGGCATGATGAAGCTTTCTTT. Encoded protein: CASSRAGHDEAFF.

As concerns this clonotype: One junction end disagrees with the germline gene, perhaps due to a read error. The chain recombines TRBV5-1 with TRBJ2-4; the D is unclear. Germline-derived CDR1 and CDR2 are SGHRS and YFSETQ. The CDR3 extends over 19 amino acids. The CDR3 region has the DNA TGCGCCAGCAGGTCCCAAGAGTCCCATTTACCTTTCGCCAAAAACATTCGGTACTTC. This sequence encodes CASRSQESHLPFAKNIRYF.

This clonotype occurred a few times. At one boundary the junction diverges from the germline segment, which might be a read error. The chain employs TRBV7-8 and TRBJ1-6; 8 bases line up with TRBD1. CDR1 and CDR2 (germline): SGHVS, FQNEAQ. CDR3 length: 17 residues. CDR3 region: CASSLTTGGQDNSPLHF. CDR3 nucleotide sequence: TGTGCCAGCAGCTTAACTACCGGGGGACAGGATAATTCGCCCCTCCACTTT.

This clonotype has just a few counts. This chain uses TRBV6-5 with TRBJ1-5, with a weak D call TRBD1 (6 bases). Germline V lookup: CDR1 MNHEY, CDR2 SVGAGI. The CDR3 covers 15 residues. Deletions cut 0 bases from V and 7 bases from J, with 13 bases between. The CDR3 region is CASSYSSQGNQPQHF. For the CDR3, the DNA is TGTGCCAGCAGTTACTCGAGTCAGGGGAACCAGCCCCAGCATTTT.

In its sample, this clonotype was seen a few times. The CDR3 DNA follows: TGTGCCTGGGGACTTACGGGAAATCAGCCCCAGCATTTT. Translating gives CAWGLTGNQPQHF. This chain links TRBV30 with TRBJ1-5; unclear D gene. Germline values: CDR1 GTSNPN, CDR2 SVGIG (reference sequence). CDR3 length: 13 residues. V lost 5 bases to trimming and J lost 4 bases, with 12 bases between them. Complete variable domain (other parts from reference TRBV30 and TRBJ1-5): SQTIHQWPATLVQPVGSPLSLECTVEGTSNPNLYWYRQAAGRGLQLLFYSVGIGQISSEVPQNLSASRPQDRQFILSSKKLLLSDSGFYLCAWGLTGNQPQHFGDGTRLSIL.

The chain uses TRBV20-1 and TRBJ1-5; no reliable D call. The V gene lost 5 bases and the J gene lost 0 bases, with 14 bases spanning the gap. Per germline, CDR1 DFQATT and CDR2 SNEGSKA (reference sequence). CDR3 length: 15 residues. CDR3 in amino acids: CSAPRRIDSNQPQHF. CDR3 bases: TGCAGTGCTCCACGAAGGATAGATAGCAATCAGCCCCAGCATTTT.

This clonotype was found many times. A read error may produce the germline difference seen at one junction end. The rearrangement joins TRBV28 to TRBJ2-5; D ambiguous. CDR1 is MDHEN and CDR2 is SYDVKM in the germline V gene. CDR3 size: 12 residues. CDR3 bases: TGTGCCAGCAGTTTAGAAGTCGTGGGCGAGTTCTTC. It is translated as CASSLEVVGEFF.

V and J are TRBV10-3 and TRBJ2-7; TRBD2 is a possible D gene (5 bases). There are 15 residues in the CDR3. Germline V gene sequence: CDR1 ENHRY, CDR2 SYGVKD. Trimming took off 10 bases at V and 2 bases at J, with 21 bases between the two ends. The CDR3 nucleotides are TGTGCCACCAGACGAAGCAGGAGGAGTCCCTACGAGCAGTACTTC. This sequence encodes CATRRSRRSPYEQYF.

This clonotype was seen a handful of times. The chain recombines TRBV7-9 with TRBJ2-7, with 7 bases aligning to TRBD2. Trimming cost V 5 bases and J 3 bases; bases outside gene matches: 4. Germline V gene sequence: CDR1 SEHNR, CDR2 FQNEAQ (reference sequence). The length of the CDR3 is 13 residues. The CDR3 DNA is TGTGCCAGCAGCAAAAGCGGGATCTACGAGCAGTACTTC. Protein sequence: CASSKSGIYEQYF.

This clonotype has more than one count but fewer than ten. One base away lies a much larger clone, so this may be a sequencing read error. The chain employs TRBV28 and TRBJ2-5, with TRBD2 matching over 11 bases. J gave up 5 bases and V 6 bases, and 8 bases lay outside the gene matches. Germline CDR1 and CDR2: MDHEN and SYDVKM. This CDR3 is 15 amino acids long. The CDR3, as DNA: TGTGCCAGCAGGCTTCACGCTAGCGGGAGGGAGACCCAGTACTTC. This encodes CASRLHASGRETQYF.